Presented here are 17 T cell receptor beta chains from one specimen sequenced in a study of T-cell memory formation after mild COVID-19. TCRdb recomputed calls from the 5' RACE reads with MiXCR, one row per CDR3 protein. The data show nearly 350,000 distinct CDR3 sequences, 10% to 15% seen once. The sample taken for sequencing was PBMCs or a T cell subset sorted from them (not recorded which). The source of these receptors is a man aged 18 to 30 who had mild COVID-19 (a few samples of this study predate the infection). Cell type and time point are not known.

The chain combines TRBV10-3 with TRBJ2-3, with no clear D. Germline V CDR1 and CDR2: ENHRY, SYGVKD. The CDR3 length is 13 residues. V was pared by 4 bases and J by 1 base, with 6 bases between. The CDR3 bases are TGTGCCATCAGTGTGTCCGGCACAGATACGCAGTATTTT. This translates into CAISVSGTDTQYF.

This clonotype was seen many times. This rearrangement joins TRBV7-6 to TRBJ2-7; D perhaps matches TRBD1 (5 bases). V lost 5 bases to trimming and J lost 0 bases, with 14 bases between them. Germline V lookup: CDR1 SGHVS, CDR2 FNYEAQ. CDR3 length: 15 residues. CDR3: CASSHNPDSSYEQYF. CDR3 nucleotide sequence: TGTGCCAGCAGCCATAACCCCGACAGCTCCTACGAGCAGTACTTC.

A few counts support this clonotype. V usage is TRBV30 and J usage is TRBJ2-5, with TRBD2 as a possible D gene (6 bases). The length of the CDR3 is 12 residues. Trimming cost V 3 bases and J 2 bases, with 7 bases left between them. From germline, CDR1 is GTSNPN and CDR2 SVGIG (reference sequence). In DNA, the CDR3 is TGTGCCTGGAGCGGGGGACAAGAGACCCAGTACTTC. Amino acid sequence: CAWSGGQETQYF.

This chain uses TRBV7-2 with TRBJ2-5; TRBD2 aligns across 9 bases. The CDR3 length is 18 residues. CDR1 is SGHTA, CDR2 FQGNSA, per germline. Trimming took 2 bases from V and 4 from J; bases not matched to a gene: 14. CDR3 nucleotide sequence: TGTGCCAGCAGCTTAACCCCTAAGGCGGGGGGGCGGTTAGAGACCCAGTACTTC. This codes for CASSLTPKAGGRLETQYF.

The V and J genes are TRBV5-6 and TRBJ2-5; 7 nucleotides line up with TRBD1. The V gene end was trimmed by 5 bases and the J gene end by 2 bases; junction bases not matched to a gene: 3. The CDR3 totals 13 residues. CDR1 is SGHDT and CDR2 is YYEEEE in the germline V gene. CDR3 DNA: TGTGCCAGCAGGCCGACAGGGCAAGAGACCCAGTACTTC. Protein: CASRPTGQETQYF.

This clonotype has a count of ten or more. The V gene is TRBV12-3 or TRBV12-4, the J gene TRBJ1-5, with a tentative D call TRBD1 (5 bases). There are 14 residues in the CDR3. The V end was cut by 3 bases, the J end by 6 bases, with 12 bases between. Here the CDR3 DNA reads TGTGCCAGCAGTTTTTTCCAGGGCGTTCAGCCCCAGCATTTT. Protein product: CASSFFQGVQPQHF.

This clonotype was seen many times. V and J are TRBV4-1 and TRBJ2-3; D uncertain. This CDR3 contains 14 residues. The germline CDR1 and CDR2 sequences are MGHRA and YSYEKL. V gave up 2 bases and J gave up 6 bases, with 12 bases separating them. CDR3 bases: TGCGCCAGCAGCCAAATGAACCGACGGGATACGCAGTATTTT. It codes for CASSQMNRRDTQYF.

This clonotype has only a few counts. The chain is built from TRBV7-9 and TRBJ2-5; perhaps TRBD1 as D (6 bases). This CDR3 has 15 amino acids. Germline CDR1 reads SEHNR; CDR2 reads FQNEAQ (reference sequence). V was trimmed by 5 bases and J by 1 base, leaving 14 bases between them. This CDR3 is CASSPTGSPQETQYF. The CDR3 nucleotides read TGTGCCAGCAGCCCTACAGGGAGCCCCCAAGAGACCCAGTACTTC.

This clonotype turned up a few times. The V and J genes are TRBV7-9 and TRBJ1-1; TRBD1 matches 10 bases. V lost 1 base to trimming and J lost 3 bases; unmatched junction nucleotides: 2. The V gene's germline CDR1 is SEHNR and CDR2 FQNEAQ (reference sequence). This CDR3 comprises 15 residues. The CDR3, as DNA: TGTGCCAGCAGCTTAGTCGGACAGGGGGACACTGAAGCTTTCTTT. Its protein product is CASSLVGQGDTEAFF.

V is TRBV5-1 and J is TRBJ2-2; 7 bases map to TRBD1. The CDR3 has 13 amino acids. Per the germline V gene, CDR1 is SGHRS and CDR2 is YFSETQ. J was trimmed by 9 bases and V by 4 bases; bases with no gene match: 6. The CDR3 loop reads CASSLRQGWELFF. CDR3 DNA sequence: TGCGCCAGCAGCCTAAGACAGGGCTGGGAGCTGTTTTTT.

The chain links TRBV12-3 or TRBV12-4 to TRBJ2-7; D is uncertain. This CDR3 spans 12 amino acids. Trimming shortened V by 6 bases and J by 7 bases, and 13 bases separated the two germline ends. Here the CDR3 reads CASRAGSGEQYV. DNA for the CDR3: TGTGCCAGCAGAGCAGGATCGGGTGAGCAGTACGTC.

This clonotype was seen many times. The chain joins TRBV12-3 or TRBV12-4 to TRBJ1-1; D perhaps matches TRBD1 (6 bases). CDR3 size: 16 residues. Trimming cost V 6 bases and J 0 bases, with 17 bases left between them. The CDR3 loop reads CASSPEGQRVNTEAFF. DNA for the CDR3: TGTGCCAGCAGCCCAGAAGGACAGAGGGTGAACACTGAAGCTTTCTTT.

There are a few counts of this clonotype. The chain combines TRBV20-1 with TRBJ2-5; the match to TRBD2 covers 8 bases. The CDR3 totals 13 residues. V lost 3 bases, J lost 10 bases, and 10 bases stayed unmatched. Germline values: CDR1 DFQATT, CDR2 SNEGSKA (reference sequence). In DNA form, the CDR3 reads TGCAGTGCTAGGTCGGGGGGGACTGGGGACCAGTACTTC. Its protein product is CSARSGGTGDQYF.

The chain joins TRBV4-1 to TRBJ1-2; 8 bases fit TRBD1. The CDR3 is made up of 16 amino acids. The V gene end was trimmed by 3 bases and the J gene end by 8 bases; junction bases not matched to a gene: 14. Germline V CDR1 and CDR2: MGHRA, YSYEKL. CDR3 coding DNA: TGCGCCAGCAGCCACGGAACTCATTCAGGGGGCCAAGGCTACACCTTC. Its protein product is CASSHGTHSGGQGYTF.

This clonotype has ten or more counts. This rearrangement joins TRBV6-2 or TRBV6-3 to TRBJ1-2; D not resolved. V was cut by 4 bases and J by 5 bases, with 5 bases left in between. Per the germline V gene, CDR1 is MNHEY and CDR2 is SVGEGT. This CDR3 comprises 11 residues. CDR3 bases: TGTGCCAGCAGTTCAGAATATGGCTACACCTTC. Its protein product is CASSSEYGYTF.

This clonotype has more than one count but fewer than ten. This chain uses TRBV28 with TRBJ1-1, with a weak D call TRBD1 (5 bases). The CDR3 loop spans 16 amino acids. Between the trimmed V and J ends, which lost 3 bases and 1 base, there was a span of 15 bases. Germline V CDR1 and CDR2: MDHEN, SYDVKM. CDR3 coding DNA: TGTGCCAGCAGTTTGTCGCGTACCACAGGGAACACTGAAGCTTTCTTT. Protein: CASSLSRTTGNTEAFF.

This clonotype has a count of ten or more. V usage is TRBV7-9 and J usage is TRBJ2-2, with a tentative D call TRBD2 (5 bases). Between the trimmed V and J ends, which lost 5 bases and 5 bases, there was a span of 21 bases. This CDR3 spans 17 amino acids. Germline V CDR1 and CDR2: SEHNR, FQNEAQ (reference sequence). The DNA for the CDR3 is TGTGCCAGCAGCGGAAGGCCCCGGGGTCTCTCGACCGGGGAGCTGTTTTTT. Translation gives CASSGRPRGLSTGELFF.